A single sample is the source of the 24 T cell receptor beta chains below, sequenced in a study of cytomegalovirus exposure and HLA in healthy donors (dated by TCRdb to between 2016 and 2019). The method behind the library was the immunoSEQ multiplex PCR assay. For the multiplex PCR, a mixture combining 60 forward primers for TCR Vbeta segments and 13 reverse primers for TCR Jbeta segments was used. TCRdb's version of the immuneACCESS table is confined to in-frame rearrangements and falls short of the full clone set. An unresolved V gene accounts for under half of the shortfall where checked; the remainder is of unknown origin. The table for this sample lists some 120,000 clones; more than 60% of them were counted only once. Around 4% of the sample is held by the ten biggest clonotypes. Specimen: PBMCs. These TCRs come from a woman aged 40 to 49 in good health and CMV-seronegative.

The V call is TRBV6-5, the J call TRBJ1-2, with a tentative D call TRBD1 (5 bases). The germline V gene has CDR1 MNHEY and CDR2 SVGAGI. The CDR3 is made up of 13 amino acids. V lost 10 bases and J 2 bases, leaving 14 bases between the germline ends. CDR3 sequence: CATVDDSNYGYTF. As DNA, the CDR3 is TGTGCCACCGTCGACGACAGCAACTATGGCTACACCTTC.

J is TRBJ2-3 and V is TRBV9; D remains ambiguous. V dropped 4 bases and J dropped 6 bases, with 15 bases sitting between them. CDR3 length: 14 residues. Germline V gives CDR1 SGDLS, CDR2 YYNGEE. This chain's CDR3 is CASSRGVASDTQYF. The CDR3 DNA reads as TGTGCCAGCAGCCGAGGCGTGGCTTCCGATACGCAGTATTTT.

The chain is built from TRBV5-6 and TRBJ2-1; D not certain. CDR3 size: 15 residues. CDR1 is SGHDT and CDR2 is YYEEEE in the germline V gene. The V end lost 0 bases, the J end lost 0 bases, and 7 bases lay between the germline ends. This CDR3 is CASSLGDSSYNEQFF. Here the CDR3 DNA reads TGTGCCAGCAGCTTGGGAGATAGCTCCTACAATGAGCAGTTCTTC.

Here the CDR3 DNA reads TGTGCCAGCAGCTCGGGACAGGGAATATGGGGCACAGATACGCAGTATTTT. Its translation: CASSSGQGIWGTDTQYF. The V call is TRBV7-9, the J call TRBJ2-3, with 9 nucleotides matching TRBD1. J gave up 1 base and V 4 bases, and 9 bases lay outside the gene matches. Germline values: CDR1 SEHNR, CDR2 FQNEAQ (reference sequence). The CDR3 covers 17 residues.

The V and J genes are TRBV9 and TRBJ1-2; 7 bases are shared with TRBD1. From germline, CDR1 is SGDLS and CDR2 YYNGEE. After removal of 4 bases from V and 4 bases from J, the junction contained 7 bases not matched to a gene. The CDR3 consists of 14 residues. The CDR3 spells CASSFRDSSYGYTF. The CDR3 nucleotides read TGTGCCAGCAGCTTTCGGGACAGCTCCTATGGCTACACCTTC.

The table lists this clone with a count of one. The V and J genes are TRBV12-5 and TRBJ1-5; no firm D call. Trimming shortened V by 1 base and J by 0 bases, and 4 bases separated the two germline ends. Germline CDR1 is LGHNT and CDR2 is FRNRAP. This CDR3 has 14 amino acids. As DNA, the CDR3 is TGTGCTAGTGGTTTGGGACATAGCAATCAGCCCCAGCATTTT. Residues: CASGLGHSNQPQHF.

This chain joins TRBV19 and TRBJ2-1; 8 bases map to TRBD2. This CDR3 is built from 15 residues. Unmatched junction bases numbered 3, after V lost 3 bases and J lost 2 bases. Germline lookup yields CDR1 LNHDA and CDR2 SQIVND (reference sequence). The CDR3 DNA follows: TGTGCCAGTAGTATTCTCGGGGGGGCCTACAATGAGCAGTTCTTC. It encodes CASSILGGAYNEQFF. Full variable domain (rest looked up from reference TRBV19 and TRBJ2-1): DGGITQSPKYLFRKEGQNVTLSCEQNLNHDAMYWYRQDPGQGLRLIYYSQIVNDFQKGDIAEGYSVSREKKESFPLTVTSAQKNPTAFYLCASSILGGAYNEQFFGPGTRLTVL.

In its sample, this clone was seen a few times. The CDR3 region is CASSEGGLGTGGYEQYF. CDR3 DNA: TGTGCCAGCAGTGAAGGGGGATTGGGGACAGGGGGCTACGAGCAGTACTTC. V is TRBV6-1 and J is TRBJ2-7; 11 bases align to TRBD1. From germline, CDR1 is MNHNS and CDR2 SASEGT. The CDR3 consists of 17 residues. J gave up 3 bases and V 1 base, and 8 bases lay outside the gene matches.

This clone appeared a single time. The chain joins TRBV25-1 to TRBJ1-6, with D maybe TRBD1 (5 bases). Germline V CDR1 and CDR2: MGHDK, SYGVNS. The length of the CDR3 is 15 residues. V dropped 1 base and J dropped 4 bases, with 8 bases sitting between them. Here the CDR3 reads CASSESDRYNSPLHF. CDR3 nucleotide sequence: TGTGCCAGCAGTGAATCCGACAGATATAATTCACCCCTCCACTTT.

V is TRBV13 and J is TRBJ2-7, with D perhaps TRBD1 (6 bases). The ends were cut back, 4 bases at V and 3 bases at J, with 13 bases in the middle. CDR3 length equals 14 residues. Germline V gives CDR1 PRHDT, CDR2 FYEKMQ (reference sequence). As DNA, the CDR3 is TGTGCCAGCAGCTCGGACAGTGGAAACTACGAGCAGTACTTC. The encoded protein is CASSSDSGNYEQYF.

CDR3 amino acids: CASSSGQGAENSPLHF. The CDR3 bases are TGTGCCAGCAGCTCAGGACAGGGGGCGGAAAATTCACCCCTCCACTTT. The J gene is TRBJ1-6, the V gene TRBV7-2, with 11 nucleotides matching TRBD1. CDR1 and CDR2 from the germline V gene are SGHTA and FQGNSA. The V and J ends lost 4 bases and 7 bases, in that order; junction bases with no gene match: 6. The CDR3 has 16 residues.

The chain carries TRBV6-1 and TRBJ1-4; D perhaps matches TRBD1 (5 bases). The germline V gene has CDR1 MNHNS and CDR2 SASEGT. CDR3 length equals 15 residues. V lost 7 bases and J lost 4, with 16 bases in between. As DNA, the CDR3 is TGTGCCAGCACCCCCTGGGGGGGAAGTAATGAAAAACTGTTTTTT. Translating it yields CASTPWGGSNEKLFF.

The CDR3, as DNA: TGTGCCAGCACCCTACGCACAGGGGGCAGGGATCAGCCCCAGCATTTT. It yields the protein CASTLRTGGRDQPQHF. The chain has TRBV28 and TRBJ1-5, with TRBD1 identical over 9 bases. The germline CDR1 and CDR2 sequences are MDHEN and SYDVKM. The CDR3 runs 16 residues. With V trimmed by 7 bases and J by 5 bases, 12 bases remained unmatched.

This clone was counted only a few times. The rearrangement uses TRBV5-8 and TRBJ1-2; D may be TRBD1 (5 bases). Trimming took off 7 bases at V and 4 bases at J, with 17 bases between the two ends. The CDR3 extends over 14 amino acids. From germline, CDR1 is SGHTS and CDR2 YDEGEE. CDR3: CASVPGGGPYGYTF. CDR3 in DNA: TGTGCCAGCGTCCCGGGGGGGGGACCCTATGGCTACACCTTC.

This rearrangement joins TRBV2 to TRBJ2-3; 9 bases align to TRBD2. Trimming removed 6 bases from V and 0 bases from J; junction bases left unmatched: 7. CDR1 is SNHLY and CDR2 is FYNNEI in the germline V gene. This CDR3 has 16 residues. The CDR3 spells CASSPASGDSTDTQYF. The CDR3 nucleotides are TGTGCCAGCAGCCCAGCTAGCGGGGATAGCACAGATACGCAGTATTTT.

This clone showed up just a few times. This CDR3 is CASSVGSPGNTIYF. The CDR3 DNA follows: TGTGCCAGCAGCGTAGGCAGTCCAGGAAACACCATATATTTT. The chain carries TRBV9 and TRBJ1-3; D gene uncertain. Germline V gives CDR1 SGDLS, CDR2 YYNGEE. This CDR3 comprises 14 residues. V shed 0 bases and J shed 4 bases, with 8 bases lying between them.

This sequence joins TRBV10-3 and TRBJ2-1, with 9 bases fitting TRBD2. Germline CDR1 is ENHRY and CDR2 is SYGVKD. CDR3 length equals 15 residues. Trimming cost V 3 bases and J 6 bases; bases outside gene matches: 6. CDR3 DNA: TGTGCCATCAGTGATGGGCTAGCGGGATTCAATGAGCAGTTCTTC. It specifies CAISDGLAGFNEQFF.

The chain combines TRBV6-5 with TRBJ2-1, with 8 bases aligning to TRBD2. The trim removed 0 bases at V and 4 bases at J, leaving 2 bases unmatched. This CDR3 comprises 15 residues. Germline V CDR1 and CDR2: MNHEY, SVGAGI. Written as DNA, the CDR3 is TGTGCCAGCAGTTACTCGACGGGAGGGTACAATGAGCAGTTCTTC. Its protein is CASSYSTGGYNEQFF.

The gene calls are TRBV6-1 and TRBJ1-1, with TRBD1 as a possible D gene (5 bases). V lost 3 bases to trimming and J lost 4 bases, with 12 bases between them. Germline V gives CDR1 MNHNS, CDR2 SASEGT. This CDR3 spans 14 amino acids. In DNA form, the CDR3 reads TGTGCCAGCAGTGACCCAGGGCTGGGCACTGAAGCTTTCTTT. The encoded protein is CASSDPGLGTEAFF.

The chain links TRBV5-1 to TRBJ2-5, with D tentatively TRBD2 (6 bases). The germline V gene has CDR1 SGHRS and CDR2 YFSETQ. The ends were cut back, 3 bases at V and 3 bases at J, with 9 bases in the middle. CDR3 size: 13 residues. The CDR3 DNA reads TGCGCCAGCAGCTCGGGACTGGAAGAGACCCAGTACTTC. This translates into CASSSGLEETQYF.

This rearrangement joins TRBV9 to TRBJ2-1; maybe TRBD2 (5 bases). The CDR3 length is 16 residues. The V and J ends lost 3 bases and 6 bases respectively, with 19 bases between them. From germline, CDR1 is SGDLS and CDR2 YYNGEE. The CDR3 protein is CASSGSGLVGGNEQFF. CDR3 nucleotide sequence: TGTGCCAGCAGCGGGAGTGGTCTAGTAGGAGGCAATGAGCAGTTCTTC.

DNA for the CDR3: TGCAGCGCCAACAGGGGGGAGTACGAGCAGTACTTC. It specifies CSANRGEYEQYF. This chain links TRBV29-1 with TRBJ2-7; 8 bases fit TRBD1. Germline trimming cut 7 bases from V and 4 bases from J; bases unmatched to any gene: 6. Germline CDR1 reads SQVTM; CDR2 reads ANQGSEA. This CDR3 spans 12 amino acids.

The rearrangement uses TRBV7-9 and TRBJ1-2; 10 nucleotides match TRBD1. Germline V gene sequence: CDR1 SEHNR, CDR2 FQNEAQ (reference sequence). The CDR3 totals 15 residues. The V and J ends lost 2 bases and 8 bases, in that order; junction bases with no gene match: 8. The CDR3 region is CASSLHDRGLQGYTF. Here the CDR3 DNA reads TGTGCCAGCAGCTTACACGACAGGGGGCTTCAGGGCTACACCTTC.

This sequence joins TRBV2 and TRBJ2-7; 8 bases are shared with TRBD2. This CDR3 is built from 12 residues. Germline V gene lookup returns CDR1 SNHLY and CDR2 FYNNEI. Trimming took 7 bases from V and 3 from J; bases not matched to a gene: 2. As DNA, the CDR3 is TGTGCCAGCATGCGGGGGGACTACGAGCAGTACTTC. The encoded protein is CASMRGDYEQYF.